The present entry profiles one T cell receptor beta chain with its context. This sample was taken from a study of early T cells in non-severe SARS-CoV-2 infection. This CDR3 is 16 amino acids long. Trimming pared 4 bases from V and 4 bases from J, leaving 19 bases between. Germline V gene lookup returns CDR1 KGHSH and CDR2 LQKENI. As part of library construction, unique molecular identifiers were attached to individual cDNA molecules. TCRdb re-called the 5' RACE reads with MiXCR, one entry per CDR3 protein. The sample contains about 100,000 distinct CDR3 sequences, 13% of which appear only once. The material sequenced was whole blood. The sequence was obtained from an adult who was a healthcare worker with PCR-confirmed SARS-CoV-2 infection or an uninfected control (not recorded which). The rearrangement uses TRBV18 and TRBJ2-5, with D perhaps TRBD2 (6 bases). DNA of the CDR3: TGTGCCAGCTCACGCACCGGGGTAGGAGGGCGAGAGACCCAGTACTTC. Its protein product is CASSRTGVGGRETQYF.